This T cell receptor (beta chain) was recorded in a study of shared clonotypes between healthy human individuals. Overall study context: Those who served as donors were two women and three men between the ages of 18 and 49. Whole-study findings and limits: Clonotype sharing among the donors was expected to vary with sequencing depth. In having few donors, the study represented limited genetic and exposure-history diversity.

Donors, without exception, were Caucasian adults residing in Nashville, Tennessee. To note about this clone: Its target is not known.

Germline assignment: CDR1 SEHNR and CDR2 FQNEAQ (reference sequence). The length of the CDR3 is 13 residues. Trimming took 3 bases from V and 3 from J, leaving 9 bases between them. Generated by immunoSEQ multiplex PCR, the TCRdb table keeps only in-frame clones and is missing some. The sample contains some 1.5 million clones, 95% to 99% of which appear only once. This clonotype was obtained from a young man in good health. The chain is built from TRBV7-9 and TRBJ2-7; D remains unclear. The sample consisted of naive CD4+ T cells sorted from blood. Stated subset: CD45RA+ positively selected. The CDR3 spells CASSFDPLYEQYF. For the CDR3, the DNA is TGTGCCAGCAGCTTCGACCCTCTCTACGAGCAGTACTTC.